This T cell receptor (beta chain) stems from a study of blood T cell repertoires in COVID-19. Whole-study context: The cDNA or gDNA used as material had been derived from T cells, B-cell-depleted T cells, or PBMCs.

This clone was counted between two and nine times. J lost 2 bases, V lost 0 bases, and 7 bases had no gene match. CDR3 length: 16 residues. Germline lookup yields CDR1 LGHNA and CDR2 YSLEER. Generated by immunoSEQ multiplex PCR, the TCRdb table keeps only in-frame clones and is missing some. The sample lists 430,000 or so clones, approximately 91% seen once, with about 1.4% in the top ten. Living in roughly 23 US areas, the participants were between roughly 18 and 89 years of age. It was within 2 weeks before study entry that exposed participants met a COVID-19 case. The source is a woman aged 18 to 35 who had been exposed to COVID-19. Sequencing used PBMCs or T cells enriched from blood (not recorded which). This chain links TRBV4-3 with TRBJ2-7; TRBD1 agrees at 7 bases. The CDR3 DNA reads TGCGCCAGCAGCCAAGATTTCCGGCAGGGGGCCTACGAGCAGTACTTC. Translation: CASSQDFRQGAYEQYF.